This T cell receptor beta chain was profiled in a study of T cells after yellow fever vaccination. Study conclusions and caveats: Researchers noted that a small share of clonotypes showed up in both CD4 and CD8 compartments. Abundant clonotypes from the bulk population could have been carried over as contaminants into FACS-sorted repertoires.

This clonotype was counted a few times. Its antigen remains unidentified. From the 5' RACE reads, TCRdb called clonotypes with MiXCR, one entry per CDR3 protein. Of a few hundred thousand distinct CDR3 sequences in the sample, 3% to 4.5% were seen once. Unmatched junction bases numbered 1, after V lost 2 bases and J lost 6 bases. CDR3 length: 13 amino acids. The V gene's germline CDR1 is KGHDR and CDR2 SFDVKD. The origin of this receptor is a man younger than 35 who received the YFV17D yellow fever vaccine. The sample consisted of PBMCs, taken on the day of the yellow fever booster vaccination. The V call is TRBV24-1, the J call TRBJ1-2; 8 bases line up with TRBD1. CDR3 residues: CATSDSTGDGYTF. The CDR3 nucleotides read TGTGCCACCAGTGATTCGACAGGGGATGGCTACACCTTC.